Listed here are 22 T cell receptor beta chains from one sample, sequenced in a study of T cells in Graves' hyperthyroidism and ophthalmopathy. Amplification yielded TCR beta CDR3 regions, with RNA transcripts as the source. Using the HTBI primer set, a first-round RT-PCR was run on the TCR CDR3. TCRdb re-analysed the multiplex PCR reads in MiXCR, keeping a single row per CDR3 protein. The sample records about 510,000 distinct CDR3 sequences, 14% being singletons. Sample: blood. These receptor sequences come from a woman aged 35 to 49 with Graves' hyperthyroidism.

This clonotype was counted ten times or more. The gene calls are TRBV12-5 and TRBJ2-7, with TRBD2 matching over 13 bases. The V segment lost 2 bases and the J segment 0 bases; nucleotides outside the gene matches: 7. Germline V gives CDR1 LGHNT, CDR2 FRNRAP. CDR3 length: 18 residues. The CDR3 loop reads CASGLPSRTSGGSYEQYF. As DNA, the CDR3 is TGTGCTAGTGGTTTGCCAAGCCGGACTAGCGGGGGCTCCTACGAGCAGTACTTC.

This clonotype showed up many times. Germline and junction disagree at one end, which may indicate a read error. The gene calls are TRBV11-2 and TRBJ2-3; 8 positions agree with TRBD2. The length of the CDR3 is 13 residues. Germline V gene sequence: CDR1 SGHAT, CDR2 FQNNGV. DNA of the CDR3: TGCTCTAGCGGGCTTTCTAGCACAGATACGCAGTATTTT. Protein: CSSGLSSTDTQYF.

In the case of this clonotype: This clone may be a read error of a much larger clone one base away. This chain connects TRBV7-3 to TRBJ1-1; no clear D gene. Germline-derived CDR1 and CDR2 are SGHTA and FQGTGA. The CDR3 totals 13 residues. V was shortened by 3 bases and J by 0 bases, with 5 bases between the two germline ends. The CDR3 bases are TGTGCCAGCAGCTTCGACGTGAACACTGAAGCTTTCTTT. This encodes CASSFDVNTEAFF.

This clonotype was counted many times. The CDR3 region is CASSLGPPTGQTDTGELFF. CDR3 nucleotide sequence: TGTGCCAGCAGCTTGGGACCTCCAACCGGACAGACGGACACCGGGGAGCTGTTTTTT. The gene calls are TRBV5-6 and TRBJ2-2, with a tentative D call TRBD1 (6 bases). Deletions cut 0 bases from V and 3 bases from J, with 21 bases between. The germline V gene encodes CDR1 SGHDT and CDR2 YYEEEE. The CDR3 runs 19 residues. Full variable domain (missing parts from reference TRBV5-6 and TRBJ2-2): DAGVTQSPTHLIKTRGQQVTLRCSPKSGHDTVSWYQQALGQGPQFIFQYYEEEERQRGNFPDRFSGHQFPNYSSELNVNALLLGDSALYLCASSLGPPTGQTDTGELFFGEGSRLTVL.

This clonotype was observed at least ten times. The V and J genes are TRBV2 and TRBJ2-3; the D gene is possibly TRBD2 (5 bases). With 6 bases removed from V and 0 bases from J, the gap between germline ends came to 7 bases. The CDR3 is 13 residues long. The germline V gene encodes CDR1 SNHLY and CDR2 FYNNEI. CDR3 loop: CASSTSSTDTQYF. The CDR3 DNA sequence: TGTGCCAGCAGCACTAGTAGCACAGATACGCAGTATTTT.

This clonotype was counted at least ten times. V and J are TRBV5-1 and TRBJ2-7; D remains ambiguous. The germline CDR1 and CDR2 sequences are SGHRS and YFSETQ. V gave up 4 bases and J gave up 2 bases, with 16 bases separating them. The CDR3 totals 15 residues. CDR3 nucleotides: TGCGCCAGCAGCCCTGCTACGCTCGGAACCTACGAGCAGTACTTC. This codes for CASSPATLGTYEQYF.

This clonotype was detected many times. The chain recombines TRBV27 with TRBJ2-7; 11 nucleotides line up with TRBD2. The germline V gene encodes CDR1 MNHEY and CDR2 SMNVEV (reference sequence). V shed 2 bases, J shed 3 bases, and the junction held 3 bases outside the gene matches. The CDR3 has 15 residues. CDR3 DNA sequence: TGTGCCAGCAGTTTAGGGACTAGCGGCAACTACGAGCAGTACTTC. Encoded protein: CASSLGTSGNYEQYF.

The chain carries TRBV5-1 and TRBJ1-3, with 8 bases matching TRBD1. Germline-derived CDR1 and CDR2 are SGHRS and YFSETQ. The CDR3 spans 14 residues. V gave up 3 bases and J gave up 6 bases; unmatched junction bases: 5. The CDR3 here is CASSWGTGENTIYF. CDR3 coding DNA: TGCGCCAGCAGCTGGGGGACAGGAGAAAACACCATATATTTT.

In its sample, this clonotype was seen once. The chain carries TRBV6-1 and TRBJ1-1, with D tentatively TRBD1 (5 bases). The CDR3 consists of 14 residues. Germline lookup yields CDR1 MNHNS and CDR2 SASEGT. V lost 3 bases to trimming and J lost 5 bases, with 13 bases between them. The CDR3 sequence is CASSEYARGTEAFF. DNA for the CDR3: TGTGCCAGCAGTGAGTACGCCCGGGGGACTGAAGCTTTCTTT.

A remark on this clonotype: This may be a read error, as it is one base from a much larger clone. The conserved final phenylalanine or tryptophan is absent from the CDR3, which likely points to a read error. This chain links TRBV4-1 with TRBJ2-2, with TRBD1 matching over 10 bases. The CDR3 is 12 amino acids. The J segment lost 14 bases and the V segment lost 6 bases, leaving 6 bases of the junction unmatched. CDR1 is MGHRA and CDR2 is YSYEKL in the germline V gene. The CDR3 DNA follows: TGCGCCAGCAGTAAGGGACAGGGGAAACTGTTTCTT. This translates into CASSKGQGKLFL.

This CDR3 reads CSVETGGGYEQYF. In DNA, the CDR3 is TGCAGCGTGGAGACAGGGGGCGGATACGAGCAGTACTTC. The V gene is TRBV29-1, the J gene TRBJ2-7; TRBD1 aligns across 10 bases. The V gene end was trimmed by 6 bases and the J gene end by 4 bases; junction bases not matched to a gene: 6. CDR3 length: 13 amino acids. Germline values: CDR1 SQVTM, CDR2 ANQGSEA.

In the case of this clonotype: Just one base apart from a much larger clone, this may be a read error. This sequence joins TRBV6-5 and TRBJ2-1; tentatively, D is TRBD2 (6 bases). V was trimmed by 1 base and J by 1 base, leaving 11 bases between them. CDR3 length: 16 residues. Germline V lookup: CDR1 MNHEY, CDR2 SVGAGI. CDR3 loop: CASSYWAEGSYNEQFF. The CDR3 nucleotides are TGTGCCAGCAGTTACTGGGCGGAGGGTTCCTACAATGAGCAGTTCTTC.

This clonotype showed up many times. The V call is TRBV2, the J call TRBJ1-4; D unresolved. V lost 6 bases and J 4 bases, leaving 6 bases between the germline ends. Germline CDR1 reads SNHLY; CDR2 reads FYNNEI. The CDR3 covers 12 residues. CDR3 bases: TGTGCCAGCAGGGCGGTTAATGAAAAACTGTTTTTT. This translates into CASRAVNEKLFF.

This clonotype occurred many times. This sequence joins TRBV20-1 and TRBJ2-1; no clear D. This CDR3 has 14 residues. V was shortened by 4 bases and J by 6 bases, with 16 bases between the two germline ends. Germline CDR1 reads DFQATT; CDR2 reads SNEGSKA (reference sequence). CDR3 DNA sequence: TGCAGTGCTAAAAGCAGTCTAGGAACCAATGAGCAGTTCTTC. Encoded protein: CSAKSSLGTNEQFF.

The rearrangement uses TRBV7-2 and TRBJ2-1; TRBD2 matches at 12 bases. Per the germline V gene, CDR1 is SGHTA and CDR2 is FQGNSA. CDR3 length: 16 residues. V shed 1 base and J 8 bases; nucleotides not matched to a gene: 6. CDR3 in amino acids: CASSLEVASGRDEQFF. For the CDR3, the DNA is TGTGCCAGCAGCTTAGAGGTGGCTAGCGGGAGGGATGAGCAGTTCTTC.

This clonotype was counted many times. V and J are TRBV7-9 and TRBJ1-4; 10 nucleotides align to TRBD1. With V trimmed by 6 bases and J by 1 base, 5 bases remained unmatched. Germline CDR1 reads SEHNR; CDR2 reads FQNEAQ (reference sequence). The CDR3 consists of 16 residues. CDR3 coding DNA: TGTGCCAGCAGTCCCGGGACAGGGGTAACTAATGAAAAACTGTTTTTT. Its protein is CASSPGTGVTNEKLFF.

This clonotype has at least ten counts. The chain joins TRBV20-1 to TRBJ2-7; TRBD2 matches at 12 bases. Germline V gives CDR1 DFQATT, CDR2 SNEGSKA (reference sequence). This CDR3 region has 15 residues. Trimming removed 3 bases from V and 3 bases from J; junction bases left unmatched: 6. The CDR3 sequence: CSARRTTSGSYEQYF. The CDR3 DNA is TGCAGTGCTAGGCGGACGACTAGCGGGAGCTACGAGCAGTACTTC.

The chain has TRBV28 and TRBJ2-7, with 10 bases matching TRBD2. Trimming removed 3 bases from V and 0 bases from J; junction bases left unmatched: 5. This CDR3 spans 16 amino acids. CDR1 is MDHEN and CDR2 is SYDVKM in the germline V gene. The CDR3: CASSFSSGSYSYEQYF. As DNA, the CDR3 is TGTGCCAGCAGTTTCTCTAGCGGGAGCTACTCCTACGAGCAGTACTTC.

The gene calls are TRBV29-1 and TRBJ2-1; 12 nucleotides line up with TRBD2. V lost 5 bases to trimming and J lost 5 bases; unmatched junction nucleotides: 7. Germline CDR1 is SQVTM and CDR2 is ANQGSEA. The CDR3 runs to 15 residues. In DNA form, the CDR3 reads TGCAGCGTTCCGACTAGCGGGAGTGGGGACAATGAGCAGTTCTTC. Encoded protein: CSVPTSGSGDNEQFF.

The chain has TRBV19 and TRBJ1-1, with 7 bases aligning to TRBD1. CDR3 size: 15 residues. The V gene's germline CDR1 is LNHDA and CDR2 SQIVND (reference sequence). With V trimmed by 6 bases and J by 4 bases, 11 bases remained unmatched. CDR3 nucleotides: TGTGCCAGTAGATTTCGACAGGGAGACGTCACTGAAGCTTTCTTT. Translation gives CASRFRQGDVTEAFF.

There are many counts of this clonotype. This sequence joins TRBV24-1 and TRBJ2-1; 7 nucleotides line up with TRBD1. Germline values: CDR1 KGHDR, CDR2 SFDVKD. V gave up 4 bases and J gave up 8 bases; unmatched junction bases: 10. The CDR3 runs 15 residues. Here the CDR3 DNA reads TGTGCCACCAGTGACCAAGAACAGGGGCTCGATGAGCAGTTCTTC. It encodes CATSDQEQGLDEQFF.

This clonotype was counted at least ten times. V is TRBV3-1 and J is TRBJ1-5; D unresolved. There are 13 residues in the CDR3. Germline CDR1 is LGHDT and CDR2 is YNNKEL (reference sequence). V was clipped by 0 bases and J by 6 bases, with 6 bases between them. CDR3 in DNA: TGTGCCAGCAGCCAAGAGATAGGTCAGCCCCAGCATTTT. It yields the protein CASSQEIGQPQHF.